Listed below are T cell receptor beta chains from one sample, sequenced in a study of cytomegalovirus exposure and HLA in healthy donors. Method: immunoSEQ multiplex PCR; TCRdb's copy keeps in-frame clones and lacks some. The table includes about 140,000 clones, about 68% detected once. Sequencing input: PBMCs. The receptors here all came from a human donor in good health. CDR3s include the opening cysteine and the closing phenylalanine or tryptophan. D genes are given only for firm matches. Size is stated for part of the rows, as once, few or many counts, or as a class when the clone is expanded.

>TRBJ1-4|.|once|TRBV5-1
TGCGCCAGCAGCTTGTCAGGATACGAAAAACTGTTTTTT
CASSLSGYEKLFF
>TRBJ2-3|.|.|TRBV7-9
TGTGCCAGCAGCTTATCTACTAGCACAGATACGCAGTATTTT
CASSLSTSTDTQYF
>TRBJ2-1|.|few|TRBV7-9
TGTGCCAGCAGCTTAGTTGGCAACTACAATGAGCAGTTCTTC
CASSLVGNYNEQFF
>TRBJ2-7|.|.|TRBV25-1
TGTGCCAGCAACCAGCCTCCGTGGGCCAAGCACTACGAGCAGTACTTC
CASNQPPWAKHYEQYF
>TRBJ1-3|TRBD1|.|TRBV7-8
TGTGCCAGCAGACCCCCAGGGGGCTTCAACACCATATATTTT
CASRPPGGFNTIYF
>TRBJ1-1|TRBD1|.|TRBV2
TGTGCCAGCAGGAAGGACAGGCAATTTATTGCTTTCTTT
CASRKDRQFIAFF
>TRBJ2-1|TRBD2|.|TRBV13
TGTGCCAGCAGCCCAGAGACTAGCGGGAGCCGTGGTGAGCAGTTCTTC
CASSPETSGSRGEQFF
>TRBJ2-7|TRBD2|.|TRBV5-1
TGCGCCAGCAGCTTGAGGGGAGCGGGAATCTCCTACGAGCAGTACTTC
CASSLRGAGISYEQYF
>TRBJ2-1|.|.|TRBV2
TGTGCCAGCAGTGACCCCAGGGTCAATGAGCAGTTCTTC
CASSDPRVNEQFF
>TRBJ2-1|TRBD2|few|TRBV19
TGTGCCAGTAGTATAGCGGGAGGCAACAATGAGCAGTTCTTC
CASSIAGGNNEQFF
>TRBJ2-5|TRBD1|.|TRBV6-5
TGTGCCAGCACCCTGACAGGGATGGTAGAGACCCAGTACTTC
CASTLTGMVETQYF
>TRBJ2-1|TRBD2|once|TRBV2
TGTGCCAGCAGTGAAGGGCTAGCGGAGGAGGATGAGCAGTTCTTC
CASSEGLAEEDEQFF
>TRBJ2-7|.|.|TRBV7-9
TGTGCCAGCAGCTTAGGGGGCAGCGATTACGAGCAGTACTTC
CASSLGGSDYEQYF
>TRBJ2-7|TRBD1|.|TRBV7-2
TGTGCCAGCAGCCCATCCAGGACAGGGGACGAGCAGTACTTC
CASSPSRTGDEQYF
>TRBJ2-5|TRBD2|.|TRBV4-1
TGCGCCAGCAGCCAAGTTTCTAGCGGCTCGGGGGAGCAGTACTTC
CASSQVSSGSGEQYF
>TRBJ2-2|TRBD2|few|TRBV18
TGTGCCAGCTCGCTACTAGCGGGAGACACCGGGGAGCTGTTTTTT
CASSLLAGDTGELFF
>TRBJ2-7|TRBD2|.|TRBV20-1
TGCAGTGCCCGGGGACTAGCGGGACAGTACTTC
CSARGLAGQYF
>TRBJ1-1|.|.|TRBV7-9
TGTGCCAGCAGCAACCGTAACATATTAGCGAACACTGAAGCTTTCTTT
CASSNRNILANTEAFF
>TRBJ2-2|.|.|TRBV19
TGTGCCAGTAGTCCCCGAGGCACCGGGGAGCTGTTTTTT
CASSPRGTGELFF
>TRBJ2-1|TRBD1|.|TRBV18
TGTGCCAGCTCACCTTGGGACAGGGGCTACAATGAGCAGTTCTTC
CASSPWDRGYNEQFF